The source of this T cell receptor (beta chain) is a study of T cells in Graves' hyperthyroidism and ophthalmopathy. Points from the study as a whole: The model predicted ophthalmopathy a median roughly 6.3 months before onset. Most thyroid clonotypes expanded above 0.001 were also detected in blood.

Amplification targeted TCR beta CDR3 regions from RNA transcripts. When the TCR CDR3 underwent first-round RT-PCR, the HTBI primer set was used. Each CDR3 protein gets one entry after TCRdb re-called the multiplex PCR reads with MiXCR. The table includes approximately 630,000 distinct CDR3 sequences, 16% detected once. This clonotype was seen many times. The target antigen is unknown. The CDR3 totals 13 residues. Deletions cut 5 bases from V and 2 bases from J, with 9 bases between. The germline CDR1 and CDR2 sequences are MNHEY and SVGEGT. Patients showing uncontrolled infection, other autoimmune disease, pregnancy or lactation were ineligible.

The gene calls are TRBV6-2 or TRBV6-3 and TRBJ1-2, with D possibly being TRBD1 (5 bases). The sequence was collected from a woman between 25 and 40 years old with Graves' hyperthyroidism. Material: blood. CDR3 in amino acids: CASSLHRNYGYTF. In DNA form, the CDR3 reads TGTGCCAGCAGTCTTCACAGGAACTATGGCTACACCTTC.